The 19 T cell receptor beta chains presented below share a single source sample, sequenced in a study of healthy donors' naive CD4 and CD8 T cells. Starting from about 470 ng of total RNA, TCR libraries were made with linear amplification. MiXCR was run by TCRdb on the reads, yielding one entry per CDR3 protein. The sample contains around 200,000 distinct CDR3 sequences, around three quarters of which appear only once. The sample comprised naive CD4+ and CD8+ T cells sorted from blood, pooled from several donors. The receptors originated from a pool of human donors in good health; the sample pools cells from several healthy donors.

The V gene is TRBV19, the J gene TRBJ2-7; maybe TRBD2 (5 bases). This CDR3 has 13 amino acids. With 3 bases removed from V and 3 bases from J, the gap between germline ends came to 9 bases. Per the germline V gene, CDR1 is LNHDA and CDR2 is SQIVND (reference sequence). The CDR3 coding sequence is TGTGCCAGTAGTATTGCCGGGGACTACGAGCAGTACTTC. Its protein product is CASSIAGDYEQYF.

This clonotype was observed once. The CDR3 region is CASSTVSGLSEQYF. The DNA for the CDR3 is TGTGCCAGCAGCACCGTCTCGGGCCTTTCCGAGCAGTACTTC. The chain joins TRBV5-5 to TRBJ2-7; D is uncertain. The V end lost 4 bases, the J end lost 6 bases, and 17 bases lay between the germline ends. The CDR3 spans 14 residues. Germline V gene sequence: CDR1 SGHKS, CDR2 YYEKEE (reference sequence).

This clonotype was found a few times. The V and J genes are TRBV19 and TRBJ2-1, with D unclear. The CDR3 is 12 residues long. Per germline, CDR1 LNHDA and CDR2 SQIVND (reference sequence). Trimming pared 11 bases from V and 7 bases from J, leaving 15 bases between. The CDR3 sequence: CASGLRGNEQFF. The DNA for the CDR3 is TGTGCCTCCGGTCTACGCGGTAATGAGCAGTTCTTC.

This clonotype turned up a few times. This chain connects TRBV6-5 to TRBJ1-2; D perhaps matches TRBD1 (6 bases). V was shortened by 6 bases and J by 4 bases, with 15 bases between the two germline ends. The CDR3 spans 14 residues. Germline CDR1 reads MNHEY; CDR2 reads SVGAGI. Written as DNA, the CDR3 is TGTGCCAGCAGCCCGTCCGGGACAATCTATGGCTACACCTTC. Its protein product is CASSPSGTIYGYTF.

V is TRBV4-2 and J is TRBJ2-7, with 8 bases that match TRBD1. There are 16 residues in the CDR3. Germline V gene sequence: CDR1 LGHNA, CDR2 YNFKEQ. Trimming at V came to 4 bases and at J to 2 bases, leaving 10 bases not matched to a gene. The CDR3 DNA follows: TGTGCCAGCAGCCCCTCCTTCCCGGGACAGGCCTACGAGCAGTACTTC. Protein: CASSPSFPGQAYEQYF.

The DNA for the CDR3 is TGTGCCACCAGCTACGGACGGAATTTGCAGTACTTC. Encoded protein: CATSYGRNLQYF. V and J are TRBV15 and TRBJ2-7; no firm D call. Trimming removed 5 bases at V and 9 bases at J, with 14 bases between. Germline V gene sequence: CDR1 LNHNV, CDR2 YYDKDF (reference sequence). The CDR3 spans 12 residues. The whole variable domain, filled in from reference TRBV15 and TRBJ2-7, reads DAMVIQNPRYQVTQFGKPVTLSCSQTLNHNVMYWYQQKSSQAPKLLFHYYDKDFNNEADTPDNFQSRRPNTSFCFLDIRSPGLGDTAMYLCATSYGRNLQYFGPGTRLTVT.

The chain has TRBV12-3 or TRBV12-4 and TRBJ1-2; D remains unclear. Between the trimmed V and J ends, which lost 8 bases and 8 bases, there was a span of 15 bases. The CDR3 loop spans 12 amino acids. The CDR3: CASVSDQYGYTF. The CDR3, as DNA: TGTGCCAGCGTCTCGGACCAATACGGCTACACCTTC.

V is TRBV5-6 and J is TRBJ2-1, with D hard to call. This CDR3 is 12 amino acids long. The ends were cut back, 0 bases at V and 9 bases at J, with 7 bases in the middle. Germline V gives CDR1 SGHDT, CDR2 YYEEEE. The CDR3 coding sequence is TGTGCCAGCAGCTTGGTTGGGGTTGAGCAGTTCTTC. Protein product: CASSLVGVEQFF.

CDR3 loop: CASSLAGSAEAFF. CDR3 DNA: TGCGCCAGCAGCTTGGCGGGGAGCGCTGAAGCTTTCTTT. This sequence joins TRBV5-1 and TRBJ1-1; D is unresolved. Between the trimmed V and J ends, which lost 0 bases and 6 bases, there was a span of 9 bases. CDR1 SGHRS and CDR2 YFSETQ come from the germline V gene. This CDR3 is 13 amino acids long. The whole variable domain, remainder taken from reference TRBV5-1 and TRBJ1-1, is KAGVTQTPRYLIKTRGQQVTLSCSPISGHRSVSWYQQTPGQGLQFLFEYFSETQRNKGNFPGRFSGRQFSNSRSEMNVSTLELGDSALYLCASSLAGSAEAFFGQGTRLTVV.

The rearrangement uses TRBV18 and TRBJ2-5; D not resolved. Trimming cost V 2 bases and J 5 bases, with 9 bases left between them. The CDR3 loop spans 13 amino acids. The germline gives CDR1 KGHSH, CDR2 LQKENI. Here the CDR3 DNA reads TGTGCCAGCTCACCAAAAACGAAGGAGACCCAGTACTTC. Encoded protein: CASSPKTKETQYF.

This clonotype has more than one count but fewer than ten. The chain recombines TRBV6-5 with TRBJ2-3; 12 nucleotides line up with TRBD2. J gave up 4 bases and V 5 bases, and 7 bases lay outside the gene matches. CDR3 size: 16 residues. Germline V gene data show CDR1 as MNHEY and CDR2 as SVGAGI. This chain's CDR3 is CASSERLAGESDTQYF. DNA of the CDR3: TGTGCCAGCAGTGAAAGACTAGCGGGGGAATCAGATACGCAGTATTTT.

The V and J genes are TRBV25-1 and TRBJ2-5; D not resolved. Deletions cut 1 base from V and 6 bases from J, with 12 bases between. The CDR3 is 14 amino acids. Germline V gene data show CDR1 as MGHDK and CDR2 as SYGVNS. The CDR3 here is CASSESHHQKTQYF. The CDR3 DNA sequence: TGTGCCAGCAGTGAATCCCACCACCAGAAGACCCAGTACTTC. Based on the CDR3 plus reference TRBV25-1 and TRBJ2-5, the full variable domain is EADIYQTPRYLVIGTGKKITLECSQTMGHDKMYWYQQDPGMELHLIHYSYGVNSTEKGDLSSESTVSRIRTEHFPLTLESARPSHTSQYLCASSESHHQKTQYFGPGTRLLVL.

This clonotype was observed a single time. The rearrangement uses TRBV29-1 and TRBJ1-5, with TRBD1 matching over 7 bases. Germline CDR1 SQVTM, CDR2 ANQGSEA. This CDR3 spans 13 amino acids. The trim removed 5 bases at V and 5 bases at J, leaving 6 bases unmatched. The DNA of the CDR3 is TGCAGCGTTAGGGGGCAGGGTGATCAGCCCCAGCATTTT. This codes for CSVRGQGDQPQHF.

This chain joins TRBV6-2 or TRBV6-3 and TRBJ2-5; D uncertain. V lost 7 bases to trimming and J lost 2 bases, with 14 bases between them. CDR3 size: 14 residues. Germline V gene sequence: CDR1 MNHEY, CDR2 SVGEGT. CDR3 sequence (DNA): TGTGCCAGCACCAAGACCGGAACACAAGAGACCCAGTACTTC. Its protein product is CASTKTGTQETQYF.

The chain combines TRBV29-1 with TRBJ1-2, with TRBD1 as a possible D gene (5 bases). CDR3 length: 12 residues. Trimming pared 2 bases from V and 7 bases from J, leaving 11 bases between. CDR1 SQVTM and CDR2 ANQGSEA come from the germline V gene. This CDR3 is CSVESQGGGYTF. For the CDR3, the DNA is TGCAGCGTTGAAAGCCAGGGTGGTGGCTACACCTTC.

The chain recombines TRBV27 with TRBJ2-1, with no clear D. The length of the CDR3 is 15 residues. Germline values: CDR1 MNHEY, CDR2 SMNVEV (reference sequence). V was shortened by 4 bases and J by 1 base, with 11 bases between the two germline ends. The CDR3 nucleotides read TGTGCCAGCAGTTCCTGGACCGGTTCCTACAATGAGCAGTTCTTC. Its translation is CASSSWTGSYNEQFF.

DNA for the CDR3: TGCAGCGTTGTCCCGGGACAGGGACAGCCCCAGCATTTT. As protein: CSVVPGQGQPQHF. The J gene is TRBJ1-5, the V gene TRBV29-1; the match to TRBD1 covers 9 bases. The CDR3 is 13 amino acids. The V gene's germline CDR1 is SQVTM and CDR2 ANQGSEA. Trimming at V came to 4 bases and at J to 7 bases, leaving 5 bases not matched to a gene.

V is TRBV19 and J is TRBJ2-5, with D perhaps TRBD1 (6 bases). Germline CDR1 reads LNHDA; CDR2 reads SQIVND (reference sequence). Trimming shortened V by 7 bases and J by 5 bases, and 17 bases separated the two germline ends. The CDR3 sequence is 14 residues long. In nucleotides, the CDR3 is TGTGCCAGTAAGTTGACAGGAACGACGGAGACCCAGTACTTC. Translated, it gives CASKLTGTTETQYF.

This clonotype has more than one count but fewer than ten. CDR3 sequence: CASSPAGWNTEAFF. The CDR3 bases are TGTGCCAGCAGCCCGGCGGGGTGGAACACTGAAGCTTTCTTT. The V call is TRBV12-3 or TRBV12-4, the J call TRBJ1-1; the D is unclear. The CDR3 has 14 residues. V dropped 6 bases and J dropped 1 base, with 12 bases sitting between them.